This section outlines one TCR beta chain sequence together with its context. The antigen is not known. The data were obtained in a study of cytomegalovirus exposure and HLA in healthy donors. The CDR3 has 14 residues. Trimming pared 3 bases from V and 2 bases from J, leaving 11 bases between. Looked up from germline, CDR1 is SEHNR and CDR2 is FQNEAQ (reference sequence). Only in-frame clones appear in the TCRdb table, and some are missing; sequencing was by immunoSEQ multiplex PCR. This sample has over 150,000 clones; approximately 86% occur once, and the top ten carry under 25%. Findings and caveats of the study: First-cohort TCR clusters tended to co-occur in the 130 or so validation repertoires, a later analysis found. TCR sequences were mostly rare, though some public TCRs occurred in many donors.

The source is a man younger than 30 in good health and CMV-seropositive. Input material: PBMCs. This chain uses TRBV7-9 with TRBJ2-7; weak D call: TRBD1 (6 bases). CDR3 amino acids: CASSFSGQPYEQYF. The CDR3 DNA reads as TGTGCCAGCAGCTTTTCGGGACAACCCTACGAGCAGTACTTC.